This TCR beta chain stems from a study of CD8+CD57+ T cells in acquired aplastic anemia. Across the study: Roughly 10.8 million reads were obtained on average for healthy donor CD4+ cells.

Genomic DNA provided the template from which TCR beta VDJ and CDR3 profiles were obtained. Each CDR3 protein is one row after TCRdb ran MiXCR on the reads. The data hold about 160,000 distinct CDR3 sequences, with roughly 40% observed a single time. The CDR3 loop spans 14 amino acids. Germline CDR1 and CDR2: ENHRY and SYGVKD. Losses at the gene ends were 6 bases for V and 7 bases for J; bases not matched to a gene: 8. The chain combines TRBV10-3 with TRBJ2-3; TRBD1 agrees at 9 bases. Sequenced material: sorted CD4+, CD8+, or CD8+CD57+ T cells (not recorded which) from PBMCs. This receptor was taken from a human donor in good health. The CDR3 is CAISRQGGANTQYF. The CDR3, as DNA: TGTGCCATCAGCCGACAGGGGGGCGCAAATACGCAGTATTTT.